This T cell receptor beta chain was sequenced in a study of beta chain features in type 1 diabetes (dated by TCRdb to the late 2010s). The study in broad terms: No differences in mean age, gender distribution, total cell number or subset yield were found between patients and healthy donors. Whereas all 30 or so donors provided naive and central memory subsets, regulatory and stem cell-like memory subsets were isolated from just 8 patients and roughly 8 healthy donors. A total of about 99,000,000 sorted cells were examined across all samples, and RNA yield correlated strongly with the number of cells per subset. The study compared the TCRB repertoires of sorted circulating CD4+ T cell subsets in recently diagnosed type 1 diabetes patients with those in matched healthy donors.

The entire amount of isolated RNA was reverse transcribed using the High Capacity cDNA Reverse Transcription Kit, so the sequenced TCRB transcripts were expressed ones. Deep immunoSEQ sequencing was performed on naive, central memory and regulatory T cell samples, with an average of about 3.57 million total reads per sample. Sorted cells were lysed in RLT buffer, and RNA was extracted using DNase-treated RNeasy Micro or Mini kits according to cell number. Each cell subset was processed separately to prevent cross-contamination, with patient and healthy donor samples processed together. Using the immunoSEQ multiplex PCR, TCRB sequences were amplified from cDNA into 87-bp fragments spanning the CDR3 region. Sequencing of the amplicons was performed on the Illumina HiSeq platform. Turning to the authors' computational methods: Synthetic template baselines were used to correct PCR bias computationally, reads within Hamming distance 2 were collapsed together, and singletons that could not be merged were discarded. Reads were aligned against IMGT to assign V, D and J genes, CDR3 length and insertions or deletions at six rearrangement sites. Clonotype counts were normalized to sorted cell number within each subset before computing true diversity and Gini coefficients with the tcR R package. The overlap coefficient, calculated on TCRB nucleotide sequences, was used to quantify repertoire sharing. Drawn from immuneACCESS, this table holds only the in-frame rearrangements with V and J called that TCRdb kept. Clones are partly lost; checked studies trace under half to an unresolved V gene and leave the rest unexplained. The V and J calls and clone size come from that table; D and trimming were worked out from the DNA. Counted in this sample were about 130,000 clones; around 10% of them appeared once. The top ten hold 0.65% to 0.75% of the sample.

Results and caveats for the whole study, not just this receptor: Shorter templates might be favored by PCR, yet because patient and control samples were amplified and corrected together, any such skew would affect both groups equally. Fewer insertions and more nucleotide deletions at VDJ recombination sites were observed in patients with type 1 diabetes, implying thymic rearrangement abnormalities. Because cDNA rather than genomic DNA was sequenced, highly expressing activated cells could have been over-represented, although no difference in activation and CD3 levels was found between groups. In all four CD4+ subsets, TCRB CDR3 length was moderately but significantly shorter in type 1 diabetes patients. HLA sub-analyses involved small numbers of individuals, so any influence of HLA type on TCRB rearrangement remained unresolved. Naive, central memory and regulatory TCRB repertoires appeared more similar among patients than among healthy donors.

A single peripheral blood draw of about 116 mL on average was collected from each donor into heparinised tubes. A BD FACSAria II and a panel including CD45RO, CCR7, CD25, CD127, CD95 and CD27 were used to sort naive, central memory, regulatory and stem cell-like memory CD4+ T cells. Purity was above 98% for every sorted population. PBMCs were isolated immediately by Lymphoprep density gradient centrifugation and stained directly without culture. So that batch effects would be minimized, each experiment stained and sorted samples in pairs, pairing one healthy donor with one patient. With regard to this clone: Its cognate antigen has yet to be identified. Base qualities are not provided; no much larger clone lies one nucleotide away.

The sample comprised central memory CD4+ T cells from blood. This clonotype was obtained from a man aged 30 to 45 with type 1 diabetes.

The CDR3 is CASSPYSTEAFF. The nucleotide sequence reads as follows: TGTGCCAGCAGCCCTTATTCCACTGAAGCTTTCTTT. The chain joins TRBV7-9 to TRBJ1-1, with no reliable assignment of the D segment. The germline ends are 8 bases apart after V is trimmed by 5 bases and J by 4 bases. Measured from the cysteine to the phenylalanine, the CDR3 is 12 residues long. The read is trimmed to its CDR3 DNA, 36 bases read in frame from base 1. As encoded in the germline V gene (reference sequence), CDR1 is SEHNR while CDR2 is FQNEAQ.